These T cell receptor beta chains were read from a single sample in a study of beta chain features in type 1 diabetes. Using immunoSEQ multiplex PCR, the repertoire was profiled, and TCRdb retains in-frame clones only, with some absent. The repertoire holds just over 600,000 clones, with less than 20% as singletons. The sequencing input was naive CD4+ T cells from blood. The receptors were gathered from a man aged 18 to 35 in good health. CDR3s leave out the opening cysteine and the closing phenylalanine or tryptophan.

j_gene | v_gene | CDR3aa
TRBJ2-3 | TRBV7-2 | ASSLLRGSTDTQY
TRBJ2-5 | TRBV20-1 | SARGDLIQY
TRBJ2-7 | TRBV4-1 | ASRSGTSDSYEQY
TRBJ2-3 | TRBV7-9 | ASSFSRGGTDTQY
TRBJ1-2 | TRBV6-1 | ASSEASRAET
TRBJ2-3 | TRBV6-5 | ASPFPGTSADTQY
TRBJ2-7 | TRBV6-5 | ASSYGAGRRGHEQY
TRBJ2-2 | TRBV11-2 | ASSSRTPNTGELF
TRBJ2-3 | TRBV7-3 | ASSFSGTSTDTQY
TRBJ2-2 | TRBV29-1 | SVTRDNTGELF
TRBJ1-4 | TRBV12-2 | ASRSGRTVPHEKLF
TRBJ2-3 | TRBV7-9 | ASSFGGFTDTQY
TRBJ2-1 | TRBV6-4 | ASSDSASGGGEQF
TRBJ2-7 | TRBV30 | AYKWGSYEQY
TRBJ1-4 | TRBV30 | AWERTGDEKLF
TRBJ2-2 | TRBV28 | ASDAERGELF
TRBJ1-3 | TRBV5-4 | ASSLAATGAQTLSGNTIY
TRBJ2-2 | TRBV21-1 | ASSEGLADTGELF
TRBJ1-5 | TRBV28 | ASSLWFGTDGQPQH
TRBJ2-7 | TRBV30 | AWSVGGSYEQY
TRBJ2-7 | TRBV28 | ASYTPPGSEQY
TRBJ1-2 | TRBV7-9 | ASSLYGVYGYT
TRBJ1-5 | TRBV30 | AWSWDRHQPQH
TRBJ2-7 | TRBV30 | AWSVRVGVGALY
TRBJ2-7 | TRBV9 | ASSVEGLEAYEQY
TRBJ1-2 | TRBV6-5 | ASLKRQGYGYT
TRBJ1-1 | TRBV5-1 | ASSLGTGSWNTEAF
TRBJ2-7 | TRBV25-1 | ASSKGRGNEQY
TRBJ2-6 | TRBV5-1 | ASSLGSSGANVLT
TRBJ1-1 | TRBV5-6 | ASSLMELEAF
TRBJ1-2 | TRBV7-2 | ASSFGTANYGYT